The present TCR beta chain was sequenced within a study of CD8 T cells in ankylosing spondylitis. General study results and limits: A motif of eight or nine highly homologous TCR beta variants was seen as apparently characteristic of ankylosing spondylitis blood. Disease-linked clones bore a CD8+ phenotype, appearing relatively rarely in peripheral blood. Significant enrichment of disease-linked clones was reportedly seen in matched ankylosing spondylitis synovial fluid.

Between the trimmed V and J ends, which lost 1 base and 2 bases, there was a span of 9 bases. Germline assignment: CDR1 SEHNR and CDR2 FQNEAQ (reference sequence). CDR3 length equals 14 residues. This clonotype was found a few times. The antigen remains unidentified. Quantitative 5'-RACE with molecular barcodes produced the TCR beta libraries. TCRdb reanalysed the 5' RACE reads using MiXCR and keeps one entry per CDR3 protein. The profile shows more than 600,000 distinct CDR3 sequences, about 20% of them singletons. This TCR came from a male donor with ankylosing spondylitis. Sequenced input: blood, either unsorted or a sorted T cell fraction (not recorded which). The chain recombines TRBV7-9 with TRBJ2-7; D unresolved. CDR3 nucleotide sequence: TGTGCCAGCAGCTTAGACGTCAGCACCTACGAGCAGTACTTC. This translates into CASSLDVSTYEQYF. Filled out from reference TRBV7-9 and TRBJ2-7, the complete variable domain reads DTGVSQNPRHKITKRGQNVTFRCDPISEHNRLYWYRQTLGQGPEFLTYFQNEAQLEKSRLLSDRFSAERPKGSFSTLEIQRTEQGDSAMYLCASSLDVSTYEQYFGPGTRLTVT.